This is a list of T cell receptor beta chains from one sample in a study of spatial heterogeneity in lung cancer. MiXCR, run by TCRdb on the 5' RACE reads, gives a single entry per CDR3 protein. There are under 15,000 distinct CDR3 sequences in the sample; around 4% occur only once, and under 45% lies in the top ten. Specimen: PBMCs, collected at surgery. The origin of the receptors is a male donor with early-stage non-small cell lung cancer. CDR3s include the opening cysteine and the closing phenylalanine or tryptophan. Each record gives: CDR3 protein, V gene.

cdr3_aa: CSAALPGGNQPQHF
v_call: TRBV20-1

cdr3_aa: CASSPRTGYGGYTF
v_call: TRBV7-2

cdr3_aa: CASSSRTVFGSNSQPQHF
v_call: TRBV6-5

cdr3_aa: CSARIVSGANVLTF
v_call: TRBV20-1

cdr3_aa: CASSLGTSVENEQYF
v_call: TRBV3-1

cdr3_aa: CSASRIGQPQHF
v_call: TRBV20-1

cdr3_aa: CASSPGQGETEAFF
v_call: TRBV9

cdr3_aa: CASSWTRTTYEQYF
v_call: TRBV11-1

cdr3_aa: CASSLEGGYNEQFF
v_call: TRBV5-1

cdr3_aa: CASSGRDRPHF
v_call: TRBV2

cdr3_aa: CASSYSVGQGNSYEQYF
v_call: TRBV6-5

cdr3_aa: CASSLTGVGNEQFF
v_call: TRBV14

cdr3_aa: CASNGRRGDTQYF
v_call: TRBV28

cdr3_aa: CASRGRWDQPQHF
v_call: TRBV12-3/TRBV12-4

cdr3_aa: CASSRGGTNPYEQYF
v_call: TRBV27

cdr3_aa: CASSYGRNQPQHF
v_call: TRBV6-6

cdr3_aa: CASSPLLHPTEYEQYF
v_call: TRBV27

cdr3_aa: CSARVRQEGPGGNIQYF
v_call: TRBV20-1

cdr3_aa: CAWSVPWGNEQFF
v_call: TRBV30

cdr3_aa: CASSLFFGTNEKLFF
v_call: TRBV7-2

cdr3_aa: CASSQPTLAGVPDTQYF
v_call: TRBV7-2

cdr3_aa: CAISDPGRELFF
v_call: TRBV10-3

cdr3_aa: CSARRRVYQETQYF
v_call: TRBV20-1

cdr3_aa: CASSYPKGAFYEQYF
v_call: TRBV6-5

cdr3_aa: CASSPDYNQPQHF
v_call: TRBV18

cdr3_aa: CASSQKAGTGPRPLHF
v_call: TRBV5-5

cdr3_aa: CASRRDLGDSPLHF
v_call: TRBV10-2

cdr3_aa: CASSQQGGETQYF
v_call: TRBV12-3/TRBV12-4

cdr3_aa: CASSQDIRAGYYNEQFF
v_call: TRBV4-3

cdr3_aa: CASRSSSETQYF
v_call: TRBV27

cdr3_aa: CASSPQAGTSYEQYF
v_call: TRBV7-2

cdr3_aa: CSAGSGNYEQYF
v_call: TRBV20-1